Listed below are T cell receptor beta chains from one sample, sequenced in a study of shared clonotypes between healthy human individuals. Some clones are missing from TCRdb's copy, which holds only in-frame ones; the method was immunoSEQ multiplex PCR. This sample has about 580,000 clones, with roughly 98% found just once. The specimen was naive CD8+ T cells sorted from blood. The receptors were sampled from a young man in good health. CDR3s include the opening cysteine and the closing phenylalanine or tryptophan. The D gene is left open where the match is weak. The size field is filled for only some rows; it gives once, few, many or a size class.

18	.	.	TRBV18	TRBJ2-3	CASSPLLPELPDTDTQYF	TGTGCCAGCTCACCACTGCTTCCGGAACTTCCGGACACAGATACGCAGTATTTT
12	.	.	TRBV27	TRBJ2-5	CASRSGSGTQYF	TGTGCCAGCAGATCTGGCTCGGGGACCCAGTACTTC
15	.	.	TRBV11-3	TRBJ2-1	CASSSEARSYNEQFF	TGTGCCAGCAGCTCCGAGGCCCGCTCCTACAATGAGCAGTTCTTC
11	.	.	TRBV7-9	TRBJ1-1	CASSLNTEAFF	TGTGCCAGCAGCTTGAACACTGAAGCTTTCTTT
14	.	.	TRBV2	TRBJ2-7	CASSELLRFYEQYF	TGTGCCAGCAGTGAATTACTGAGATTCTACGAGCAGTACTTC
15	.	TRBD2	TRBV7-9	TRBJ2-7	CASSGTSSGSYEQYF	TGTGCCAGCAGCGGCACGTCTAGCGGCTCCTACGAGCAGTACTTC
13	once	.	TRBV7-3	TRBJ2-1	CASSLQGLNEQFF	TGTGCCAGCAGCCTACAGGGTCTGAATGAGCAGTTCTTC
15	.	TRBD2	TRBV7-2	TRBJ2-1	CASSLNFEREGLQFF	TGTGCCAGCAGCTTAAATTTTGAGCGGGAGGGCCTGCAGTTCTTC
14	.	.	TRBV2	TRBJ2-5	CATVPQVGAGTQYF	TGTGCCACCGTCCCACAGGTCGGGGCAGGGACCCAGTACTTC
16	.	TRBD2	TRBV5-1	TRBJ2-1	CASSPLTSGAYNEQFF	TGCGCCAGCAGCCCTCTGACTAGCGGGGCTTACAATGAGCAGTTCTTC
17	.	.	TRBV7-9	TRBJ1-2	CASRGVLDSVSSYGYTF	TGTGCCAGCAGGGGGGTTTTGGACAGCGTTTCCAGCTATGGCTACACCTTC
15	.	.	TRBV10-1	TRBJ2-7	CASSGSRGGSYEQYF	TGCGCCAGCAGTGGGTCCCGAGGGGGTTCCTACGAGCAGTACTTC
17	.	.	TRBV5-5	TRBJ2-7	CASSPSRVKQGSYEQYF	TGTGCCAGCAGCCCCTCGAGGGTAAAACAAGGCTCCTACGAGCAGTACTTC
12	.	.	TRBV6-1	TRBJ1-5	CASSEFGQPQHF	TGTGCCAGCAGTGAATTTGGTCAGCCCCAGCATTTT
13	.	.	TRBV7-2	TRBJ2-5	CASSLVWQETQYF	TGTGCCAGCAGCTTAGTTTGGCAAGAGACCCAGTACTTC
12	.	.	TRBV27	TRBJ2-2	CASCGNTGELFF	TGTGCCAGCTGTGGGAACACCGGGGAGCTGTTTTTT
16	.	.	TRBV9	TRBJ1-3	CASLKTGTPSGNTIYF	TGTGCCAGCCTCAAAACCGGGACTCCCTCTGGAAACACCATATATTTT
10	.	.	TRBV19	TRBJ2-3	CASSNGERYF	TGTGCCAGTAGTAACGGGGAACGTTATTTT
13	.	.	TRBV9	TRBJ1-5	CASSVTGTWPQHF	TGTGCCAGCAGCGTAACCGGTACTTGGCCCCAGCATTTT
16	.	TRBD1	TRBV7-9	TRBJ2-2	CASSLGSQGVTGELFF	TGTGCCAGCAGCTTAGGTTCCCAGGGGGTCACCGGGGAGCTGTTTTTT
15	.	TRBD1	TRBV4-3	TRBJ2-7	CASSHARDSFYEQYF	TGCGCCAGCAGCCATGCCCGGGACAGTTTCTACGAGCAGTACTTC
13	.	.	TRBV7-8	TRBJ2-7	CASSLGDSYEQYF	TGTGCCAGCAGCTTGGGGGATTCCTACGAGCAGTACTTC
11	.	.	TRBV27	TRBJ2-3	CATSLGDTQYF	TGTGCCACCTCTCTCGGGGATACGCAGTATTTT
16	.	TRBD2	TRBV9	TRBJ2-7	CASSTSTGRTFREQYF	TGTGCCAGCAGCACCTCCACCGGGAGGACCTTTAGGGAGCAGTACTTC
17	.	.	TRBV7-6	TRBJ2-7	CASGLNLVGVSPYEQYF	TGTGCCAGCGGATTAAACCTGGTTGGAGTCTCACCCTACGAGCAGTACTTC
10	.	.	TRBV28	TRBJ2-1	CASSINEQFF	TGTGCCAGCAGCATTAATGAGCAGTTCTTC
14	.	.	TRBV6-5	TRBJ2-7	CASSSDRNYYEQYF	TGTGCCAGCAGTTCAGACAGGAACTACTACGAGCAGTACTTC
13	.	.	TRBV13	TRBJ2-7	CASSLGDGYEQYF	TGTGCCAGCAGCTTAGGCGACGGATACGAGCAGTACTTC
16	.	TRBD1	TRBV10-2	TRBJ1-1	CASSERDREMNTEAFF	TGCGCCAGCAGTGAGAGGGACAGGGAAATGAACACTGAAGCTTTCTTT
13	.	.	TRBV27	TRBJ2-7	CASSLTSSYEQYF	TGTGCCAGCTCGCTGACAAGCTCCTACGAGCAGTACTTC
15	.	.	TRBV4-3	TRBJ2-1	CASSQDLSPVVEQFF	TGCGCCAGCAGCCAAGATTTAAGTCCGGTAGTTGAGCAGTTCTTC
17	.	TRBD1	TRBV4-2	TRBJ2-3	CASSQDWDRTSTDTQYF	TGTGCCAGCAGCCAAGATTGGGACAGGACCAGCACAGATACGCAGTATTTT
14	.	.	TRBV5-1	TRBJ1-1	CASSLAGGNTEAFF	TGCGCCAGCAGCTTGGCCGGGGGGAATACTGAAGCTTTCTTT
13	.	.	TRBV9	TRBJ2-1	CASSADGYNEQFF	TGTGCCAGCAGTGCCGACGGTTACAATGAGCAGTTCTTC
14	once	.	TRBV5-1	TRBJ2-3	CASSLEGLKDTQYF	TGCGCCAGCAGCTTGGAGGGTCTCAAAGATACGCAGTATTTT
14	.	TRBD1	TRBV5-4	TRBJ2-1	CASSLDTGVAEQFF	TGTGCCAGCAGCTTGGACACAGGGGTGGCTGAGCAGTTCTTC
17	.	.	TRBV28	TRBJ2-6	CASSLLSGRSGANVLTF	TGTGCCAGCAGTCTTCTCAGCGGGCGTTCTGGGGCCAACGTCCTGACTTTC
10	.	.	TRBV18	TRBJ1-5	CASPDQPQHF	TGTGCCAGCCCTGATCAGCCCCAGCATTTT
13	.	.	TRBV19	TRBJ2-3	CASSNLYTDTQYF	TGTGCCAGTAGTAACCTATACACAGATACGCAGTATTTT
13	.	.	TRBV4-1	TRBJ2-1	CASSQERNNEQFF	TGCGCCAGCAGCCAGGAGAGGAACAATGAGCAGTTCTTC
14	.	.	TRBV11-3	TRBJ2-5	CASSPPGGQETQYF	TGTGCCAGCAGCCCACCCGGAGGTCAAGAGACCCAGTACTTC
18	.	TRBD2	TRBV5-8	TRBJ2-1	CASSLVVWRGTSIHEQFF	TGTGCCAGCAGCTTGGTGGTATGGAGGGGGACTAGCATCCATGAGCAGTTCTTC
14	.	TRBD2	TRBV6-5	TRBJ2-7	CASSYGTGGYEQYF	TGTGCCAGCAGTTACGGTACGGGAGGTTACGAGCAGTACTTC
17	.	TRBD1	TRBV7-9	TRBJ2-1	CASQRSHTGGAYNEQFF	TGTGCCAGCCAGCGATCCCACACAGGGGGCGCCTACAATGAGCAGTTCTTC
12	once	.	TRBV28	TRBJ2-6	CASSLGPYVLTF	TGTGCCAGCAGTTTGGGACCATACGTCCTGACTTTC
14	.	.	TRBV5-4	TRBJ2-5	CASSPRRIQETQYF	TGTGCCAGCAGCCCTCGGAGGATCCAAGAGACCCAGTACTTC
16	once	TRBD2	TRBV5-1	TRBJ2-7	CASSLGSREVHYEQYF	TGCGCCAGCAGCTTGGGTTCGCGGGAGGTCCACTACGAGCAGTACTTC
12	.	.	TRBV6-6	TRBJ2-7	CASSDSSYEQYF	TGTGCCAGCAGTGACTCGAGCTACGAGCAGTACTTC
15	.	TRBD2	TRBV15	TRBJ2-5	CATSGTSGQKETQYF	TGTGCCACCAGCGGGACTAGCGGGCAGAAAGAGACCCAGTACTTC
14	.	.	TRBV27	TRBJ1-1	CASRLGHPSGKAFF	TGTGCCAGCAGACTGGGACATCCCTCTGGGAAAGCTTTCTTT
14	.	TRBD1	TRBV7-9	TRBJ1-4	CASSSGQYNEKLFF	TGTGCCAGCAGCTCGGGACAGTATAATGAAAAACTGTTTTTT
17	.	TRBD2	TRBV15	TRBJ2-7	CATSRDLGGTGNYEQYF	TGTGCCACCAGCAGAGATTTGGGGGGGACGGGAAACTACGAGCAGTACTTC
12	once	.	TRBV5-5	TRBJ2-1	CASSFDSVLQFF	TGTGCCAGCAGCTTTGATTCGGTCCTCCAGTTCTTC
14	.	.	TRBV5-1	TRBJ2-5	CASSLEGRGETQYF	TGCGCCAGCAGCTTGGAAGGCAGGGGAGAGACCCAGTACTTC
14	.	.	TRBV7-2	TRBJ2-3	CASSLVPDTDTQYF	TGTGCCAGCAGCTTAGTTCCGGATACAGATACGCAGTATTTT
11	.	.	TRBV11-2	TRBJ2-7	CASSPSYEQYF	TGTGCCAGCAGCCCCAGTTACGAGCAGTACTTC
16	.	TRBD1	TRBV27	TRBJ2-7	CASSPIRTGGIYEQYF	TGTGCCAGCAGTCCAATAAGGACAGGGGGTATCTACGAGCAGTACTTC